This T cell receptor beta chain originates from a study of T cells in Graves' hyperthyroidism and ophthalmopathy. General study findings and limits: The model forecast ophthalmopathy, anticipating it by a median roughly 6.5 months before onset.

What was amplified from RNA transcripts were TCR beta CDR3 regions. TCR CDR3 underwent first-round RT-PCR with the HTBI primer set. TCRdb reprocessed the multiplex PCR reads with MiXCR, giving one entry per CDR3 protein. The sample lists fewer than 500,000 distinct CDR3 sequences; roughly 14% were seen once. On this clonotype itself: What it recognizes is unknown.

J gave up 3 bases and V 4 bases, and 9 bases lay outside the gene matches. The CDR3 loop spans 15 amino acids. Germline assignment: CDR1 MNHNS and CDR2 SASEGT. Duration under 3 months, a NOSPECS grade of at least 4, and a Clinical Activity Score of at least 3 characterized the ophthalmopathy patients. Patients were excluded because of uncontrolled infection, other autoimmune disease, pregnancy or lactation. The TCR sequence derives from a man between 18 and 35 years old with Graves' ophthalmopathy. Sequenced sample: blood. This chain links TRBV6-1 with TRBJ2-7, with 7 positions matching TRBD1. For the CDR3, the DNA is TGTGCCAGCAGTGCACCAGGGGGAGTTAGCTACGAGCAGTACTTC. This gives the protein CASSAPGGVSYEQYF.